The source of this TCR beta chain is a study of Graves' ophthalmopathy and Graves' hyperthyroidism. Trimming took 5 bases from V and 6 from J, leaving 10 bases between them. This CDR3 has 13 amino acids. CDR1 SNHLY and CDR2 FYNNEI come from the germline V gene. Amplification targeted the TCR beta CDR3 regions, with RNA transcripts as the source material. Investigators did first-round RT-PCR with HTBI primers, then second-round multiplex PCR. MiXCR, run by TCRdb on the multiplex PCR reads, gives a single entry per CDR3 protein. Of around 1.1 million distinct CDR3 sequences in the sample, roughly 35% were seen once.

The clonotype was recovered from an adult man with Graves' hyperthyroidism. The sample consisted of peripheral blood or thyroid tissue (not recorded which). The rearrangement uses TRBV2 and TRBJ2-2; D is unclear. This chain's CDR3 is CASSFPRPGELFF. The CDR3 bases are TGTGCCAGCAGTTTTCCTAGGCCCGGGGAGCTGTTTTTT.